This TCR beta chain was profiled in a study of T cells in Graves' hyperthyroidism and ophthalmopathy. This sample holds PBMCs from approximately 10 ml fresh peripheral blood. The TCR beta CDR3 regions underwent amplification using RNA transcripts as the source. The HTBI primer set was used in a first-round RT-PCR of the TCR CDR3. TCRdb analysed the multiplex PCR reads with MiXCR anew, one entry per CDR3 protein. The sample has 350,000 or so distinct CDR3 sequences; about 20% are singletons. For this clonotype: Its cognate antigen is unknown.

Notes on the study in general: Through a model of 13 V-J features, ophthalmopathy was separated from stable hyperthyroidism.

CDR3 size: 13 residues. Germline V CDR1 and CDR2: ENHRY, SYGVKD. Trimming took 10 bases from V and 5 from J; bases not matched to a gene: 9. The sample was blood. The rearrangement links TRBV10-3 to TRBJ2-7, with 9 bases fitting TRBD2. The clonotype comes from a woman aged 45-65 years with Graves' hyperthyroidism. CDR3 sequence reads: CATIAGEGNEQYF. In nucleotides, the CDR3 is TGTGCCACAATAGCGGGGGAAGGAAACGAGCAGTACTTC.